A selection of T cell receptor beta chains follows, all from one sample in a study of blood T cell repertoires in COVID-19. Measured with immunoSEQ multiplex PCR; TCRdb has only the in-frame clones, and not every one. This repertoire shows 100,000 or so clones, more than 70% found once; its top ten account for approximately 15%. Sample: peripheral blood. The receptors derive from a woman of 80 years or more with acute or convalescent COVID-19. CDR3s include the opening cysteine and the closing phenylalanine or tryptophan. The order of the fields is V gene, J gene, clone size, CDR3 protein. Expanded clones are given a class, and other clones once, few, many or no size at all.

TRBV29-1	TRBJ2-3	.	CSASLAGGVDTQYF
TRBV2	TRBJ1-5	.	CASSASSGSNQPQHF
TRBV5-1	TRBJ1-2	.	CASSLEGQGERGYTF
TRBV28	TRBJ1-1	.	CASSLSHPNTEAFF
TRBV6-5	TRBJ1-4	.	CASSPTVATNEKLFF
TRBV4-2	TRBJ2-2	medium-sized	CASSLQRDTPNTGELFF
TRBV5-1	TRBJ1-2	.	CASSSAQGLNYGYTF
TRBV28	TRBJ2-7	.	CASSDDRLSWEQYF
TRBV4-2	TRBJ2-3	.	CASSQGRLDTDTQYF
TRBV10-3	TRBJ1-4	.	CATLDRENEKLFF
TRBV6-8	TRBJ1-5	.	CAPQAEPNQPQHF
TRBV4-2	TRBJ1-2	once	CASSQDLSGYTF
TRBV27	TRBJ1-4	.	CASSQMTQGREKLFF
TRBV5-6	TRBJ1-1	.	CASSQSTAGYTEAFF
TRBV19	TRBJ2-1	.	CASTPGWGRDNEQFF
TRBV4-1	TRBJ1-2	few	CASSQELQGYGYTF
TRBV7-2	TRBJ1-1	.	CASSLDSLVGGKTEAFF
TRBV9	TRBJ2-2	medium-sized	CASSVAAGGPSSGELFF
TRBV5-5	TRBJ1-3	.	CASSFTPFSGNTIYF
TRBV6-2/TRBV6-3	TRBJ2-5	.	CASSDRHLRETQYF
TRBV7-3	TRBJ1-1	.	CASRSRAEGDTEAFF
TRBV7-9	TRBJ2-1	.	CASSLVGRTYNEQFF
TRBV19	TRBJ1-5	.	CASSIAQGALKNQPQHF
TRBV6-2/TRBV6-3	TRBJ1-2	.	CASSYYRDSYGYTF
TRBV7-2	TRBJ1-5	.	CASSSSPTGAGQPQHF
TRBV5-4	TRBJ2-7	few	CASSLSGGPSVEQYF
TRBV20-1	TRBJ1-1	.	CSAGGLMNTEAFF
TRBV9	TRBJ1-2	.	CASSRDRAYGYTF
TRBV5-5	TRBJ1-6	.	CASSLGQAVRNSPLHF
TRBV6-5	TRBJ1-1	.	CASRQPEAAGAFF
TRBV6-5	TRBJ1-2	few	CASSLAGGRGNYGYTF
TRBV9	TRBJ1-2	.	CASSVDIQAYGYTF
TRBV7-3	TRBJ1-1	.	CASSRQVNTEAFF
TRBV18	TRBJ2-7	.	CASSLGQGARYEQYF
TRBV16	TRBJ1-1	.	CASSQSWGVGTEAFF